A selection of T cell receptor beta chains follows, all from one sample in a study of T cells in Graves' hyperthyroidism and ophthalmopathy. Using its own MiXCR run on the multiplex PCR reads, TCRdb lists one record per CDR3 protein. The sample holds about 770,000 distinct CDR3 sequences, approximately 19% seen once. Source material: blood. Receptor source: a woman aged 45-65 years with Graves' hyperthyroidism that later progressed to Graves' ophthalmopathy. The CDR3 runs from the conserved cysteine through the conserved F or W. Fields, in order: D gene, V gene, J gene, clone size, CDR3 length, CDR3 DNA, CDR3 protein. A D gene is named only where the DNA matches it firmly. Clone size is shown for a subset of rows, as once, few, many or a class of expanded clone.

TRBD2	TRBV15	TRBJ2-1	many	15	TGTGCCACCAGCAGAAATAGCGGGGGGGCCCTTGAGCAGTTCTTC	CATSRNSGGALEQFF
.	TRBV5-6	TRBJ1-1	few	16	TGTGCCAGCACCAAGGGCATCCAGGGGAGAGGCTCTGAAGCTTTCTTT	CASTKGIQGRGSEAFF
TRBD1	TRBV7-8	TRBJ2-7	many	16	TGTGCCAGCAGCTTAGATGGAGGACAGGGATTAAGAGAGCAGTACTTC	CASSLDGGQGLREQYF
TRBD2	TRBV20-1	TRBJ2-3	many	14	TGCAGTGCTTTAGCGGGGGGGCCAGTAGATACGCAGTATTTT	CSALAGGPVDTQYF
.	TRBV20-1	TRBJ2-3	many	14	TGCAGTGCCATGGGACTGCAGGCGACAGATACGCAGTATTTT	CSAMGLQATDTQYF
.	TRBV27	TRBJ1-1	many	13	TGTGCCAGCAGTTTAATGGTGGGAGCTGAAGCTTTCTTT	CASSLMVGAEAFF
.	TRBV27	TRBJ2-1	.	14	TGTGCCAGCAGTTTATCCTCCACCTATATTGAGCAGTTCTTC	CASSLSSTYIEQFF
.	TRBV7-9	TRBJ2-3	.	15	TGTGCCAGCAGCGACAAGGGGTATGGCACAGATACGCAGTATTTT	CASSDKGYGTDTQYF
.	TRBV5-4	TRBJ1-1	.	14	TGTGCCAGCAGCCCCAGAATTTCGGGGGCAGCTGCTTTCTTT	CASSPRISGAAAFF
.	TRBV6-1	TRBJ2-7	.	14	TGTGCCAGCAGTTCCCAGGGACGTAGACGGGAGCAGTACTTC	CASSSQGRRREQYF
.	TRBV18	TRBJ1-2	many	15	TGTGCCAGCTCACCAATAGCCCGGGGGGCGGAAGGCTACACCTTC	CASSPIARGAEGYTF
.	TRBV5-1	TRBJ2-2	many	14	TGCGCCAGCAGCTTTGCGGTCGACACCGGGGAGCTGTTTTTT	CASSFAVDTGELFF
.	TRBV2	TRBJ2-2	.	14	TGTGCCAGCAGGGGCACTCGATCGGCCGGGGAGCTGTTTTTT	CASRGTRSAGELFF
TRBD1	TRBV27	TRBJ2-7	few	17	TGTGCCAGCAGCCTCGCCAGGGGGCTAAGGGGAGACGACGAGCAGTACTTC	CASSLARGLRGDDEQYF
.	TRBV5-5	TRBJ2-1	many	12	TGTGCCAGCAGCTACTCCTACAATGAGCAGTTCTTC	CASSYSYNEQFF
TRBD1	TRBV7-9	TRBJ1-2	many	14	TGTGCCAGCAGCTTAACAGGGGGCACCTATGGCTACACCTTC	CASSLTGGTYGYTF
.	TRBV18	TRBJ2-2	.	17	TGTGCCAGCTCACCACCGAACCAAAACGCGAACACCGGGGAGCTGTTTTTT	CASSPPNQNANTGELFF
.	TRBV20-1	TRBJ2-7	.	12	TGCAGTGCTAGAACGGACCATTACGAGCAGTACTTC	CSARTDHYEQYF
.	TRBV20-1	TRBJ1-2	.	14	TGCAGTGCTAACCCGGGGGGGGGTAACTATGGCTACACCTTC	CSANPGGGNYGYTF
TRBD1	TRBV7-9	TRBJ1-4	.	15	TGTGCCAGCAGCTCCCAGGACAGGGAAAATGAAAAACTGTTTTTT	CASSSQDRENEKLFF
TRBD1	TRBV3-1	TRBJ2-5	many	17	TGTGCCAGCAGCCAAGATGAGACAGGGTGGGGCAAAGAGACCCAGTACTTC	CASSQDETGWGKETQYF
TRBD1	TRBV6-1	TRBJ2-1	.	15	TGTGCCAGCAGCCGCCGGGACAGGGTGTCCCACGAGCAGTTCTTC	CASSRRDRVSHEQFF
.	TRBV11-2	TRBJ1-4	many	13	TGTGCCAGCAGCTTAACGAAGAGAGAAAAACTGTTTTTT	CASSLTKREKLFF
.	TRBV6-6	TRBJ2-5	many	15	TGTGCCAGCAGTTACTCGGACTCAGGCCAAGAGACCCAGTACTTC	CASSYSDSGQETQYF
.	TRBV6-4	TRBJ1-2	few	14	TGTGCCAACAGTGCGGGCGCGGGCGACTATGGCTACACCTTC	CANSAGAGDYGYTF
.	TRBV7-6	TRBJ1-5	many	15	TGTGCCAGCAGCTTACGCGGACAGCGCAATCAGCCCCAGCATTTT	CASSLRGQRNQPQHF
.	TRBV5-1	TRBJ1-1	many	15	TGCGCCAGCTACGGAGGGGGGGCTATGTACACTGAAGCTTTCTTT	CASYGGGAMYTEAFF
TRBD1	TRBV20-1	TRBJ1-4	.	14	TGCAGTGCACCACCGGACAGGGAGGGGGAAAAACTGTTTTTT	CSAPPDREGEKLFF
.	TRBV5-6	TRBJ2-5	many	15	TGTGCCAGCAGCTTGTACGGCAGCCCCAAAGAGACCCAGTACTTC	CASSLYGSPKETQYF
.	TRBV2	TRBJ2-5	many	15	TGTGCCAGCAGTGAAGCAGGGGGGCGGATAGAGACCCAGTACTTC	CASSEAGGRIETQYF
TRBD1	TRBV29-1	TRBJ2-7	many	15	TGCAGCGTCGAAAACCGAGGACAGGGGCGCGAGGAGCAGTACTTC	CSVENRGQGREEQYF
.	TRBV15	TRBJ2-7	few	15	TGTGCCACCAGCAGGGAGACGGCGAGCTCCTACGAGCAGTACTTC	CATSRETASSYEQYF
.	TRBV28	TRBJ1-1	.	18	TGTGCCAGCACCTTGCCGGCAGCCCGATTTGGGAGGAACACTGAAGCTTTCTTT	CASTLPAARFGRNTEAFF
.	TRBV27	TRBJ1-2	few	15	TGTGCCAGCAGTTCTAGACAGAAAGGGAACTATGGCTACACCTTC	CASSSRQKGNYGYTF
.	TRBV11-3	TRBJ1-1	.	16	TGTGCCAGCAGCTTATTGATTCTTCCGATGAACACTGAAGCTTTCTTT	CASSLLILPMNTEAFF
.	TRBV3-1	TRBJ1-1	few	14	TGTGCCAGCAGCTTAGAACTGGGGAACACTGAAGCTTTCTTT	CASSLELGNTEAFF
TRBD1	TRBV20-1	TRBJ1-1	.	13	TGCAGTGCTAGCGCCACAGGGGACACTGAAGCTTTCTTT	CSASATGDTEAFF
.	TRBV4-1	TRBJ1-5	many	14	TGCGCCAGCAGCCAAGAACGTCAGAATCAGCCCCAGCATTTT	CASSQERQNQPQHF
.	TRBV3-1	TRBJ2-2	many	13	TGTGCCAGCAGCCGGGCTAACACCGGGGAGCTGTTTTTT	CASSRANTGELFF
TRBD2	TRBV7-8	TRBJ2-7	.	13	TGTGCCAGCAGCTTAAGACTAGCGAACGAGCAGTACTTC	CASSLRLANEQYF
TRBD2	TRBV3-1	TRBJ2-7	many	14	TGTGCCAGCAGCCCAATCCGGACGGGGGGTGAGCAGTACTTC	CASSPIRTGGEQYF
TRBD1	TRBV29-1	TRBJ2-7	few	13	TGCAGCGTGACAGGGGGCGCCGGTAACGAGCAGTACTTC	CSVTGGAGNEQYF
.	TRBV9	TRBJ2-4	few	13	TGTGCCAGCAGCGTAGACGGAGGGGACATTCAGTACTTC	CASSVDGGDIQYF
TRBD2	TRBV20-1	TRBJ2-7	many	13	TGCAGTGCCCTCCGCGGGGGCTCCTACGAGCAGTACTTC	CSALRGGSYEQYF
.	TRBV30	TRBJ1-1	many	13	TGTGCCTGGAGTGGGGTAGTGAACACTGAAGCTTTCTTT	CAWSGVVNTEAFF
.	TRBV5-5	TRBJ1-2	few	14	TGTGCCAGCAGCCCATATGCGACTAACTATGGCTACACCTTC	CASSPYATNYGYTF
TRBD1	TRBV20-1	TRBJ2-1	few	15	TGCAGTGCTAGAGCACCCCAGACAGGGACGAATGAGCAGTTCTTC	CSARAPQTGTNEQFF
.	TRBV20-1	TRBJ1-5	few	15	TGCAGTGCTAGAGGCCTCGGGGAGGGAGGGCAGCCCCAGCATTTT	CSARGLGEGGQPQHF
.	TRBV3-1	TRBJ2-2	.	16	TGTGCCAGCAGCCAACGGGGGGCCCCGAACACCGGGGAGCTGTTTTTT	CASSQRGAPNTGELFF
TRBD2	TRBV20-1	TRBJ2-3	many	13	TGCAGTGCTACGCGGGACTACACAGATACGCAGTATTTT	CSATRDYTDTQYF
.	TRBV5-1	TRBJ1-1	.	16	TGCGCCAGCAGCTTGACACGAATTGGGCATCACACTGAAGCTTTCTTT	CASSLTRIGHHTEAFF
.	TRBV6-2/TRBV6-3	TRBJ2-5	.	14	TGTGCCAGCAGTTACGAAGGAAACTTTGAGACCCAGTACTTC	CASSYEGNFETQYF
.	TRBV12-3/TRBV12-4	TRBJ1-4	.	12	TGTGCCAGCAGTTTAGGGTCTGGAAAACTGTTTTTT	CASSLGSGKLFF
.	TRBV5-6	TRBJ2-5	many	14	TGTGCCAGCAGCCTCCCGGGACTCGAAGAGACCCAGTACTTC	CASSLPGLEETQYF
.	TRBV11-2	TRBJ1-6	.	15	TGTGCCAGCAGCATATCCGGGACGGAGAATTCACCCTTCCACTTT	CASSISGTENSPFHF
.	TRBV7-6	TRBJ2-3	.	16	TGTGCCAGCAGCCCTCAAGCGGAGTCTAGCACAGATACGCAGTATTTT	CASSPQAESSTDTQYF
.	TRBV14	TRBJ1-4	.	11	TGTGCCAGCAGCCAAGGTCTGGCACTGTTTTTT	CASSQGLALFF
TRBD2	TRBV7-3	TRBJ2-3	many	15	TGTGCCAGCAGCCCAGCCGGGACTAGCGACGATACGCAGTATTTT	CASSPAGTSDDTQYF
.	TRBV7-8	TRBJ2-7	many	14	TGTGCCAGCAGCTTAAGTCAGGGTTCCTACGAGCAGTACTTC	CASSLSQGSYEQYF